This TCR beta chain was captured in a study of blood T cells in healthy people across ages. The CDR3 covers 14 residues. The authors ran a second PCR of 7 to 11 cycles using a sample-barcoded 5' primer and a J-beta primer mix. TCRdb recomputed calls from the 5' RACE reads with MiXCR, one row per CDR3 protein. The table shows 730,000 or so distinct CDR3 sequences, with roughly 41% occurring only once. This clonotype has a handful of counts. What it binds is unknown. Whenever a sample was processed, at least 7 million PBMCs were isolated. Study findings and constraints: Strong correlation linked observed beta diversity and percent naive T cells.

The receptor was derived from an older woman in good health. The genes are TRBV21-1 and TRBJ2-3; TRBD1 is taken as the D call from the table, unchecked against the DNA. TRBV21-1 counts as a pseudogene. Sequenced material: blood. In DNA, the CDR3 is TGTGCCCCCCGGTATCGAGAATCTTCAGATACGCAGTATTTT. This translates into CAPRYRESSDTQYF.